Given below is one T cell receptor (beta chain) in context. This sample stems from a study of shared clonotypes between healthy human individuals. J lost 3 bases, V lost 3 bases, and 3 bases had no gene match. This CDR3 is built from 15 residues. CDR1 is SEHNR and CDR2 is FQNEAQ in the germline V gene (reference sequence). CD8 cells regarded as naive lacked CD45RO, were positively chosen for CCR7, and omitted terminally differentiated effector memory CD45RA+ cells. Some clones are missing from TCRdb's copy, which holds only in-frame ones; the method was immunoSEQ multiplex PCR. The sample contains under 850,000 clones, about 92% of which appear only once.

This TCR came from a man aged 30-40 years in good health. The rearrangement links TRBV7-9 to TRBJ2-1; 9 nucleotides match TRBD2. Sequenced material: naive CD8+ T cells sorted from blood. The CDR3 sequence is CASSFSLAGYNEQFF. CDR3 DNA sequence: TGTGCCAGCAGCTTTTCACTAGCGGGCTACAATGAGCAGTTCTTC. Combining the CDR3 with reference TRBV7-9 and TRBJ2-1 gives the whole variable domain DTGVSQNPRHKITKRGQNVTFRCDPISEHNRLYWYRQTLGQGPEFLTYFQNEAQLEKSRLLSDRFSAERPKGSFSTLEIQRTEQGDSAMYLCASSFSLAGYNEQFFGPGTRLTVL.